This T cell receptor (beta chain) emerged from a study of PD-1 blockade in classical Hodgkin lymphoma. The wider study: On a schedule of every 2 weeks, patients received nivolumab 3 mg/kg intravenously.

This clone was recorded only once. Its matching antigen is unknown. All patients relapsed after autologous stem cell transplantation, and brentuximab vedotin exposure varied. Thawed PBMCs were the source of CD4+ T cells, purified by magnetic negative selection. Classification of best responses gave complete response, partial response or progressive disease. The study's findings and limits: A significant rise in TCR diversity by C4D1 was seen for CD4+ but not CD8+ cells. Complete responders' diversity at baseline resembled that of newly diagnosed patients.

Some clones are missing from TCRdb's copy, which holds only in-frame ones; the method was immunoSEQ multiplex PCR. The sample has some 26,000 clones; 84% are singletons. Sequencing was performed on CD4+ T cells from blood, taken at baseline. This clonotype was obtained from a human donor with classical Hodgkin lymphoma.

Here the CDR3 DNA reads TGTGCCAGCAGTTACTCCAGGGGGGCCCACGAGCAGTACTTC. This codes for CASSYSRGAHEQYF. The gene calls are TRBV6-6 and TRBJ2-7; TRBD1 is a possible D gene (7 bases). V was cut by 0 bases and J by 5 bases, with 11 bases left in between. The CDR3 spans 14 residues. The germline V gene has CDR1 MNHNY and CDR2 SVGAGI (reference sequence).